These T cell receptor beta chains were read from a single sample in a study of CD8 T cells in ankylosing spondylitis. One entry per CDR3 protein results from TCRdb running MiXCR on the 5' RACE reads. Here the sample spans about 340,000 distinct CDR3 sequences, approximately 8% being singletons. The material sequenced was blood, either unsorted or a sorted T cell fraction (not recorded which). All receptors come from a male donor with ankylosing spondylitis. Each CDR3 is given with its conserved first and last residue. The D gene is left open where the match is weak. The size entry is marked missing in some rows and otherwise reads once, few, many or a size class.

size: many; J: TRBJ2-6; D: TRBD1; V: TRBV12-3/TRBV12-4; DNA: TGTGCCAGCAGTCCCGCCACAGGGGTCGGGGCCAACGTCCTGACTTTC; CDR3: CASSPATGVGANVLTF
size: few; J: TRBJ2-3; D: TRBD2; V: TRBV4-2; DNA: TGTGCCAGCAGCCAAGGGCGGGAGATATGGGATACGCAGTATTTT; CDR3: CASSQGREIWDTQYF
size: many; J: TRBJ2-1; D: .; V: TRBV29-1; DNA: TGCAGCGTTGCCCCAGAGGGGTATGAGCAGTTCTTC; CDR3: CSVAPEGYEQFF
size: many; J: TRBJ2-3; D: TRBD2; V: TRBV29-1; DNA: TGCAGCGTTGTCGGGAGGGCCGCAGATACGCAGTATTTT; CDR3: CSVVGRAADTQYF
size: few; J: TRBJ1-6; D: .; V: TRBV7-2; DNA: TGTGCCAGCAGCTCCCGGGGAGGGTATAATTCACCCCTCCACTTT; CDR3: CASSSRGGYNSPLHF
size: .; J: TRBJ2-5; D: TRBD2; V: TRBV20-1; DNA: TGCAGTGCTAGTGCAACTAGCGACGCAAGATTACAAGAGACCCAGTACTTC; CDR3: CSASATSDARLQETQYF
size: .; J: TRBJ1-1; D: .; V: TRBV5-1; DNA: TGCGCCAGCAGCCCCCGAGGACACCCGAACACTGAAGCTTTCTTT; CDR3: CASSPRGHPNTEAFF
size: few; J: TRBJ2-2; D: .; V: TRBV2; DNA: TGTGCCAGCAAAAGGACAGTGAACACCGGGGAGCTGTTTTTT; CDR3: CASKRTVNTGELFF
size: many; J: TRBJ1-3; D: .; V: TRBV7-8; DNA: TGTGCCAGCAGCTTAGGGTCGGTAAACTCTGGAAACACCATATATTTT; CDR3: CASSLGSVNSGNTIYF
size: many; J: TRBJ2-3; D: .; V: TRBV29-1; DNA: TGCAGCGCCGGTGGAGAGAGCACGCAGTATTTT; CDR3: CSAGGESTQYF
size: many; J: TRBJ1-4; D: TRBD1; V: TRBV15; DNA: TGTGCCACCAGCAGAGAACACAGGGGTAGTAATGAAAAACTGTTTTTT; CDR3: CATSREHRGSNEKLFF
size: few; J: TRBJ2-7; D: .; V: TRBV3-1; DNA: TGTGCCAGCAGCCAAGGGGTCGGGGGTTCCTACGAGCAGTACTTC; CDR3: CASSQGVGGSYEQYF
size: .; J: TRBJ2-1; D: .; V: TRBV24-1; DNA: TGTGCCACCAGTGACTCACAGTTGCATGAGCAGTTCTTC; CDR3: CATSDSQLHEQFF
size: many; J: TRBJ2-1; D: TRBD1; V: TRBV28; DNA: TGTGCCAGCCGCGGACAGGCACCCTACAATGAGCAGTTCTTC; CDR3: CASRGQAPYNEQFF
size: .; J: TRBJ2-5; D: .; V: TRBV7-9; DNA: TGTGCCAGCAGCGACCCTAGAGGTTGGACCCAGTACTTC; CDR3: CASSDPRGWTQYF
size: few; J: TRBJ2-1; D: TRBD1; V: TRBV20-1; DNA: TGCAGTGCTAGACTCACAGGGGGCTTCTACAATGAGCAGTTCTTC; CDR3: CSARLTGGFYNEQFF
size: few; J: TRBJ2-5; D: .; V: TRBV6-2/TRBV6-3; DNA: TGTGCCAGCAACCTAGGGGAGACCCAGTACTTC; CDR3: CASNLGETQYF
size: few; J: TRBJ1-2; D: .; V: TRBV5-1; DNA: TGCGCCAGCAGCTTGGCCCTGGACCTCTATGGCTACACCTTC; CDR3: CASSLALDLYGYTF
size: few; J: TRBJ2-1; D: .; V: TRBV7-3; DNA: TGTGCCAGCAGCTTGATGTGGCACAGTGAGCAGTTCTTC; CDR3: CASSLMWHSEQFF
size: many; J: TRBJ1-4; D: .; V: TRBV20-1; DNA: TGCAGTGCCAATGCTGGGGGGGGCAATAATGAAAAACTGTTTTTT; CDR3: CSANAGGGNNEKLFF
size: few; J: TRBJ2-7; D: .; V: TRBV20-1; DNA: TGCAGTGCTAGTGGAGTAAGGGAACACGAGCAGTACTTC; CDR3: CSASGVREHEQYF
size: .; J: TRBJ1-5; D: .; V: TRBV10-3; DNA: TGTGCCATCACGGCGGATAGCAGCAATCAGCCCCAGCATTTT; CDR3: CAITADSSNQPQHF